These 12 T cell receptor beta chains came from one sample sequenced in a study of blood T cell repertoires in COVID-19. Sequencing was performed with immunoSEQ multiplex PCR; in TCRdb, only in-frame clones are kept and a portion is missing. Found here are 390,000 or so clones, 80% to 90% of them singletons; the top ten hold roughly a tenth. Source material: PBMCs or T cells enriched from blood (not recorded which). All receptors derive from a woman aged 50 to 65 who had recovered from COVID-19.

This clone was counted between two and nine times. This chain links TRBV2 with TRBJ1-2; 10 positions agree with TRBD1. Unmatched junction bases numbered 15, after V lost 10 bases and J lost 7 bases. The CDR3 is 15 amino acids. The germline V gene has CDR1 SNHLY and CDR2 FYNNEI. CDR3 DNA sequence: TGTGCCAAAAGGGACAGGGGTCTGAGGGCCGGTGGCTACACCTTC. It is translated as CAKRDRGLRAGGYTF.

The gene calls are TRBV7-8 and TRBJ1-2; D is possibly TRBD1 (6 bases). Trimming took off 6 bases at V and 4 bases at J, with 12 bases between the two ends. The CDR3 runs to 13 residues. Germline CDR1 reads SGHVS; CDR2 reads FQNEAQ. This CDR3 reads CASSPDRSYGYTF. In DNA, the CDR3 is TGTGCCAGCAGTCCCGACAGGAGCTATGGCTACACCTTC.

J is TRBJ1-1 and V is TRBV12-3 or TRBV12-4; D unclear. The CDR3 has 11 residues. Trimming cost V 6 bases and J 10 bases, with 12 bases left between them. The CDR3 region has the DNA TGTGCCAGCAGCTCCTCCGAGTTAGCTTTCTTT. It is translated as CASSSSELAFF.

The chain has TRBV19 and TRBJ1-4; D is unresolved. V was shortened by 4 bases and J by 6 bases, with 12 bases between the two germline ends. In germline, CDR1 is LNHDA, CDR2 SQIVND (reference sequence). The CDR3 extends over 14 amino acids. Here the CDR3 reads CASSKREEDEKLFF. CDR3 nucleotides: TGTGCCAGTAGTAAGAGGGAAGAGGATGAAAAACTGTTTTTT.

This chain uses TRBV5-1 with TRBJ2-5; 9 bases agree with TRBD2. CDR1 and CDR2 from the germline V gene are SGHRS and YFSETQ. After removal of 5 bases from V and 1 base from J, the junction contained 6 bases not matched to a gene. The CDR3 has 15 residues. This CDR3 reads CASRRRGGGQETQYF. The CDR3 DNA reads TGCGCCAGCAGGCGGCGCGGGGGGGGCCAAGAGACCCAGTACTTC. Complete variable domain (other parts from reference TRBV5-1 and TRBJ2-5): KAGVTQTPRYLIKTRGQQVTLSCSPISGHRSVSWYQQTPGQGLQFLFEYFSETQRNKGNFPGRFSGRQFSNSRSEMNVSTLELGDSALYLCASRRRGGGQETQYFGPGTRLLVL.

The V gene is TRBV5-1, the J gene TRBJ1-6, with 9 bases that match TRBD1. The CDR3 totals 14 residues. Germline V gene sequence: CDR1 SGHRS, CDR2 YFSETQ. V was pared by 4 bases and J by 8 bases, with 4 bases of the junction left unmatched. The CDR3 reads CASSTTGGDSPLHF. CDR3 sequence (DNA): TGCGCCAGCAGCACAACAGGGGGCGATTCACCCCTCCACTTT. Drawing the rest from reference TRBV5-1 and TRBJ1-6, the complete variable domain is KAGVTQTPRYLIKTRGQQVTLSCSPISGHRSVSWYQQTPGQGLQFLFEYFSETQRNKGNFPGRFSGRQFSNSRSEMNVSTLELGDSALYLCASSTTGGDSPLHFGNGTRLTVT.

The J gene is TRBJ2-1, the V gene TRBV5-1, with a weak D call TRBD2 (6 bases). V lost 4 bases and J lost 0, with 14 bases in between. CDR1 and CDR2 from the germline V gene are SGHRS and YFSETQ. This CDR3 is 16 amino acids long. The CDR3 sequence: CASSTGGGVSYNEQFF. The DNA of the CDR3 is TGCGCCAGCAGCACCGGTGGAGGGGTCTCCTACAATGAGCAGTTCTTC.

V and J are TRBV12-3 or TRBV12-4 and TRBJ2-5; D possibly corresponds to TRBD2 (6 bases). The CDR3 spans 12 residues. Trimming cost V 3 bases and J 7 bases, with 9 bases left between them. The CDR3 DNA is TGTGCCAGCAGTTTGGGGGGATGGACCCAGTACTTC. The encoded protein is CASSLGGWTQYF.

V gene TRBV27 combines with J gene TRBJ1-2, with 9 bases fitting TRBD1. The CDR3 is 15 amino acids. Germline V gene data show CDR1 as MNHEY and CDR2 as SMNVEV (reference sequence). V shed 2 bases and J 5 bases; nucleotides not matched to a gene: 6. The CDR3 is CASSLKGTGPYGYTF. The CDR3 region has the DNA TGTGCCAGCAGTTTAAAAGGGACAGGGCCGTATGGCTACACCTTC.

This clone was counted only a few times. The chain links TRBV7-9 to TRBJ1-2; 7 positions agree with TRBD1. V lost 4 bases to trimming and J lost 6 bases; unmatched junction nucleotides: 11. This CDR3 contains 15 residues. Germline assignment: CDR1 SEHNR and CDR2 FQNEAQ (reference sequence). CDR3 sequence: CASSSSTGQMDGYTF. In DNA form, the CDR3 reads TGTGCCAGCAGCTCCTCGACGGGACAGATGGATGGCTACACCTTC.

The table lists this clone with a count of one. The chain carries TRBV9 and TRBJ1-3, with 7 bases that match TRBD1. Germline-derived CDR1 and CDR2 are SGDLS and YYNGEE. The CDR3 length is 15 residues. V was clipped by 4 bases and J by 3 bases; unmatched bases: 7. CDR3 loop: CASSSGGDSGNTIYF. CDR3 DNA: TGTGCCAGCAGCTCAGGAGGGGACAGTGGAAACACCATATATTTT. Full variable domain (remainder filled in from reference TRBV9 and TRBJ1-3): DSGVTQTPKHLITATGQRVTLRCSPRSGDLSVYWYQQSLDQGLQFLIQYYNGEERAKGNILERFSAQQFPDLHSELNLSSLELGDSALYFCASSSGGDSGNTIYFGEGSWLTVV.

The chain has TRBV28 and TRBJ1-1, with D possibly being TRBD1 (6 bases). Germline lookup yields CDR1 MDHEN and CDR2 SYDVKM. The CDR3 contains 14 residues. Trimming took off 5 bases at V and 6 bases at J, with 16 bases between the two ends. This CDR3 reads CASSRQGLMAEAFF. CDR3 coding DNA: TGTGCCAGCAGTAGGCAGGGGTTGATGGCTGAAGCTTTCTTT. Full variable domain (missing parts from reference TRBV28 and TRBJ1-1): DVKVTQSSRYLVKRTGEKVFLECVQDMDHENMFWYRQDPGLGLRLIYFSYDVKMKEKGDIPEGYSVSREKKERFSLILESASTNQTSMYLCASSRQGLMAEAFFGQGTRLTVV.